This T cell receptor (beta chain) appears in the sequencing data of a study of low-dose radiotherapy and immunotherapy resistance in tumors. Overall study context: Members of Cohort 1 were treated with 0.5 Gy per fraction every 2 weeks. The prescribed total PTV dose was 6.5 Gy. Ipilimumab 1 mg/kg every six weeks, together with nivolumab 240 mg every two weeks, was given intravenously to patients.

TRAV- and TRBV-specific primers were used for first-strand cDNA, which covered alpha and beta chains. TCR amplification ran roughly 20 PCR cycles using constant-region and V-primer adapter primers. TCRdb processed the reads anew with MiXCR; each CDR3 protein has one entry. This table holds about 97,000 distinct CDR3 sequences, roughly 20% found once. This clonotype was recorded many times. Time point denoted: after trial treatment. Treatment denoted: LDRT plus nivolumab, ipilimumab, low-dose cyclophosphamide and aspirin (RACIN trial). The sequenced sample was PBMCs, obtained after low-dose radiotherapy plus immunotherapy. The source is a male donor with prostate cancer.

This CDR3 is CASSQGEGTGELFF. The DNA of the CDR3 is TGTGCCAGCAGCCAAGGGGAGGGAACCGGGGAGCTGTTTTTT. The chain uses TRBV3-1 and TRBJ2-2, with 7 bases identical to TRBD2. The CDR3 has 14 amino acids. Per germline, CDR1 LGHDT and CDR2 YNNKEL (reference sequence). Unmatched junction bases numbered 1, after V lost 1 base and J lost 5 bases.